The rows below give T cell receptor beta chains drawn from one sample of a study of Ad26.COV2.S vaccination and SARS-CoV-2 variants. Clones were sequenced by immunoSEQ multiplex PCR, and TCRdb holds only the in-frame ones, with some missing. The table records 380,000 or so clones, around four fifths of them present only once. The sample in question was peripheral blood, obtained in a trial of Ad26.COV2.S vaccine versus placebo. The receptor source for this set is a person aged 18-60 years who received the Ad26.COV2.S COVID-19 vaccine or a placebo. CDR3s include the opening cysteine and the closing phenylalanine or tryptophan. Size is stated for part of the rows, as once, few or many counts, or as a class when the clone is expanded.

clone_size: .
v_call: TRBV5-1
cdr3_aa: CASSLGAYGETQYF

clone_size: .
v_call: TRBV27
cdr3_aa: CASSLSAGASGNTIYF

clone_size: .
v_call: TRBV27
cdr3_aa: CASSPRSGGAHEQFF

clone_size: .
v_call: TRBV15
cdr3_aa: CATSRGQGNYGYTF

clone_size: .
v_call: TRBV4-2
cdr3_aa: CASSPQPNYHEQYF

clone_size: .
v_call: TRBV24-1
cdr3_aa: CATSDGRYGYTF

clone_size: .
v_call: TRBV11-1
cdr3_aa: CASSLTGGVLFQPQHF

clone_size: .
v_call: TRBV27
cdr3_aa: CASTPGPGTYGYTF

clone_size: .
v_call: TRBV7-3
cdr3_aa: CASSLNSGPNTGELFF

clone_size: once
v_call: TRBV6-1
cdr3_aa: CASSVWGGSYTDTQYF

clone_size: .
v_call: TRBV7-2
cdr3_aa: CASSKNRGGSGQPQHF

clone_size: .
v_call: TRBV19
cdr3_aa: CASSLDSQETQYF

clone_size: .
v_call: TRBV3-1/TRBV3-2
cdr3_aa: CASSRGQGYEQYF

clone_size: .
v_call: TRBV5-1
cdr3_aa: CASSFGMFSYEQYF

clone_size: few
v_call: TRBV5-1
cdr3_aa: CASSANVAGTQETQYF

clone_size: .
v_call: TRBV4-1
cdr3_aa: CASSQVEIAPHEQYF

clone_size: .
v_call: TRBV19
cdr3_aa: CASSIDHVGNQPQHF

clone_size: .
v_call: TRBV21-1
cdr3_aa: CASSKAQTPKGAFF

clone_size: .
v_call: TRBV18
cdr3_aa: CASSRGQGRGQPQHF

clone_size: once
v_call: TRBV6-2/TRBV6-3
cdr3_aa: CASSYGATMNTEAFF

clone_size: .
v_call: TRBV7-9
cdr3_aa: CASGLVIANYNEQFF

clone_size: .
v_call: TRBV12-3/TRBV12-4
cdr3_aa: CASSLTGMVEAFF